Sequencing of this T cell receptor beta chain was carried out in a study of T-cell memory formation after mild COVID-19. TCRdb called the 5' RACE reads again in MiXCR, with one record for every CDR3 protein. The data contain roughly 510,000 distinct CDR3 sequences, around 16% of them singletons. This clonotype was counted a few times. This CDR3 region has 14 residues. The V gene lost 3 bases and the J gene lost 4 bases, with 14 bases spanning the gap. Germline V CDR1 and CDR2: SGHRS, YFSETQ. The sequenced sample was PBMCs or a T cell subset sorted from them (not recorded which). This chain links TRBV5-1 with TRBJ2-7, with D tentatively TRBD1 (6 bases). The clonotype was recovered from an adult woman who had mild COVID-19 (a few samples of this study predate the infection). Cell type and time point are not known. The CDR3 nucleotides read TGCGCCAGCAGCTCGACAGGACAGCCTTACGAGCAGTACTTC. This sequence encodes CASSSTGQPYEQYF.